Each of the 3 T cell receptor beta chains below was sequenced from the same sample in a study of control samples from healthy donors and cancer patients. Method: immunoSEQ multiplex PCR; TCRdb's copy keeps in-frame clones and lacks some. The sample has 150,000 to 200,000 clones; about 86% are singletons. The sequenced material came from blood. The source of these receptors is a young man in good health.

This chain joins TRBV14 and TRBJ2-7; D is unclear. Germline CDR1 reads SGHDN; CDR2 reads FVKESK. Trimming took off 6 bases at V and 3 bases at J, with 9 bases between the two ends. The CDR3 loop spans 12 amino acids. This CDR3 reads CASRGPGYEQYF. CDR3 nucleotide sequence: TGTGCCAGCAGGGGTCCTGGCTACGAGCAGTACTTC. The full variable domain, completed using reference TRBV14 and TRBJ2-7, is EAGVTQFPSHSVIEKGQTVTLRCDPISGHDNLYWYRRVMGKEIKFLLHFVKESKQDESGMPNNRFLAERTGGTYSTLKVQPAELEDSGVYFCASRGPGYEQYFGPGTRLTVT.

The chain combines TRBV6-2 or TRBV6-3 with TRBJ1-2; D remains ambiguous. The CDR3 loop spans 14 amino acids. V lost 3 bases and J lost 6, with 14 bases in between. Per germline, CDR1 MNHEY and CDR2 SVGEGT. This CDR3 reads CASSYLSQSDGYTF. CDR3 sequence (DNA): TGTGCCAGCAGTTATTTATCGCAGTCCGATGGCTACACCTTC.

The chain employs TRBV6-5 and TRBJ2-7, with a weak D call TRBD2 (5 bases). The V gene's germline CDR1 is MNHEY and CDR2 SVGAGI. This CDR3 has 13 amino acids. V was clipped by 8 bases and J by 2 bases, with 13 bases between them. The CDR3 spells CASRRGKAYEQYF. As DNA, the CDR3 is TGTGCCAGCCGACGAGGGAAGGCCTACGAGCAGTACTTC.